The clone carrying this TCR beta chain was found a few times. Its matching antigen is unknown. The data were produced by immunoSEQ multiplex PCR, yet TCRdb's version contains in-frame clones alone and is incomplete. The repertoire has roughly 70,000 clones, about 85% of them found once; the top ten carry roughly 4%. The record originates from a study of OX40 agonist ivuxolimab in advanced cancers. Study observations and caveats: At 0.1 to 3.0 mg/kg and by week 6, CD4+ and CD8+ T cells in the blood had expanded clonally. In a subset of nonresponders, normalized T-cell clonal expansion was also low.

CDR1 is MDHEN, CDR2 SYDVKM, per germline. The V gene lost 5 bases and the J gene lost 0 bases, with 11 bases spanning the gap. CDR3 length: 15 residues. The receptor's source is an adult with an advanced solid tumor such as melanoma, head and neck, liver or kidney cancer. The specimen comprised CD4+ or CD8+ T cells sorted from blood, sampled in a trial of the OX40 agonist ivuxolimab. The genes are TRBV28 and TRBJ2-4; weak D call: TRBD2 (6 bases). The CDR3 is CASSLSGLAKNIQYF. The CDR3 DNA reads TGTGCCAGCAGTCTCTCGGGACTAGCCAAAAACATTCAGTACTTC.